Listed below are T cell receptor beta chains from one sample, sequenced in a study of T-cell memory formation after mild COVID-19. TCRdb reprocessed the 5' RACE reads with MiXCR, giving one entry per CDR3 protein. The sample records about 390,000 distinct CDR3 sequences, approximately 15% being singletons. The sequenced sample was PBMCs or a T cell subset sorted from them (not recorded which). The receptors stem from a man between 18 and 29 years old who had mild COVID-19 (a few samples of this study predate the infection). Cell type and time point are not known. Each CDR3 is given without its conserved first and last residue.

TRBJ2-5 | TRBV9 | ASSLGETEEETQY
TRBJ2-7 | TRBV6-5 | ASSLPATSEQY
TRBJ2-3 | TRBV7-9 | ASRPTGVGGTDTQY
TRBJ1-5 | TRBV6-5 | ASSWGASQPQH
TRBJ1-1 | TRBV5-1 | ASSLAPGAQREAF
TRBJ2-7 | TRBV18 | ASSPGGDEQY
TRBJ2-5 | TRBV20-1 | SVGGQKETQY
TRBJ1-2 | TRBV7-8 | ASSFRLRDLYGYT
TRBJ2-7 | TRBV5-6 | ASSLLSIDEQY
TRBJ2-2 | TRBV5-1 | ASSPGQGLTELF
TRBJ1-2 | TRBV6-5 | ASRTDTLYGYT
TRBJ2-1 | TRBV7-3 | ASRLTRSSYNEQF
TRBJ1-1 | TRBV4-3 | ASRRDASSNTEAF
TRBJ1-6 | TRBV30 | AWSPPYGSPLH
TRBJ1-2 | TRBV28 | ASATWGQGNYGYT
TRBJ2-5 | TRBV18 | ASSPDLQETQY
TRBJ1-1 | TRBV30 | AWRYGTGGTEAF
TRBJ2-3 | TRBV2 | ASSADRVGTQY
TRBJ2-3 | TRBV12-3/TRBV12-4 | ASGPGFSDTQY
TRBJ2-2 | TRBV12-3/TRBV12-4 | ASSRTGMSPGELF